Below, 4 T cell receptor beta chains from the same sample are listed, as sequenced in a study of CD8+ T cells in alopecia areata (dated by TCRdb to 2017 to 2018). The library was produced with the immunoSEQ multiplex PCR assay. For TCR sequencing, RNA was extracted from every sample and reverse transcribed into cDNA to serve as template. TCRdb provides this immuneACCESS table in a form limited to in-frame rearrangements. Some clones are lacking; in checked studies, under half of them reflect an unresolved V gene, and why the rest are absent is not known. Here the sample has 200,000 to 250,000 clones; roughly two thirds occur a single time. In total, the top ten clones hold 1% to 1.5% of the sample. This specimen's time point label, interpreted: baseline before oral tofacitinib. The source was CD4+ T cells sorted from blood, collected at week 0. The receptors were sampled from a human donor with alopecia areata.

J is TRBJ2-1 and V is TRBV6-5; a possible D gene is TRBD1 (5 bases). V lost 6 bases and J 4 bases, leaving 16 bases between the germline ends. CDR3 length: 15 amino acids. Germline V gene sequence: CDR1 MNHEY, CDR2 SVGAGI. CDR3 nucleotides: TGTGCCAGCAGCCCCGAGGCAGGGCGATACAATGAGCAGTTCTTC. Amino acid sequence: CASSPEAGRYNEQFF.

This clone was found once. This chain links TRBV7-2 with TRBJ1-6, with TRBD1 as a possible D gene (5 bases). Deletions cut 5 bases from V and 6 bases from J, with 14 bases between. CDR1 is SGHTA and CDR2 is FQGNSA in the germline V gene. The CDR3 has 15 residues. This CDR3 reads CASSPAGLINSPLHF. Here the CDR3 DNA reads TGTGCCAGCAGCCCCGCGGGACTTATTAATTCACCCCTCCACTTT.

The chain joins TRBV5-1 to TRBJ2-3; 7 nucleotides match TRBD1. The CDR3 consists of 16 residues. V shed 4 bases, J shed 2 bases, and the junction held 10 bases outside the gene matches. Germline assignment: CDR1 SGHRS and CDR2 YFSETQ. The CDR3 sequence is CASSPGRTGLTDTQYF. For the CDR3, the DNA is TGCGCCAGCAGCCCGGGCAGGACAGGCCTCACAGATACGCAGTATTTT.

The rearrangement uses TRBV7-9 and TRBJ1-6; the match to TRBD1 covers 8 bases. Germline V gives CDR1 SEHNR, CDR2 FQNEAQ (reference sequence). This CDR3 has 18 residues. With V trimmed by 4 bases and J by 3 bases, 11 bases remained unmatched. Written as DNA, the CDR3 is TGTGCCAGCAGCTCGGGACAGGCGTCCCGGTTCTATAATTCACCCCTCCACTTT. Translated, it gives CASSSGQASRFYNSPLHF.